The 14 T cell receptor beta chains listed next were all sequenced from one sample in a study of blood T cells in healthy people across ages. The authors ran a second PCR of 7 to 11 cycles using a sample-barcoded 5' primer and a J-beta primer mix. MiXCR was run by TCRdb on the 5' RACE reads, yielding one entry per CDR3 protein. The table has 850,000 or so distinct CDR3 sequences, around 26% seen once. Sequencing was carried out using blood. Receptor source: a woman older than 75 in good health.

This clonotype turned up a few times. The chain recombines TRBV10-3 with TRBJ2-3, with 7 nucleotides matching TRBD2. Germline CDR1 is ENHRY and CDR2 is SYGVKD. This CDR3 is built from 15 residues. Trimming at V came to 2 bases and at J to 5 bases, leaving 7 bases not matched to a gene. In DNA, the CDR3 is TGTGCCATCAGTGAGGCCCTGGGGGGGGTAGATACGCAGTATTTT. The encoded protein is CAISEALGGVDTQYF.

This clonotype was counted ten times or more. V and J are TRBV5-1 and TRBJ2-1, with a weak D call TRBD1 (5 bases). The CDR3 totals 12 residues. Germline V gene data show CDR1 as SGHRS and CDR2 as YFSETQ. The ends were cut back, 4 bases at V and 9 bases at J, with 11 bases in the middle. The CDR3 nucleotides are TGCGCCAGCAGCCTTTCAGGGCCTGAGCAGTTCTTC. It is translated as CASSLSGPEQFF.

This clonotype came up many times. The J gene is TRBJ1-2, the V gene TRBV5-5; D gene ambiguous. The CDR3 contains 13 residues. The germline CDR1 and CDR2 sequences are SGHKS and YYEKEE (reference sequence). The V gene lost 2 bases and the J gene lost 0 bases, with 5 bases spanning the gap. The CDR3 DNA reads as TGTGCCAGCAGCTTAGGGACTAACTATGGCTACACCTTC. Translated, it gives CASSLGTNYGYTF.

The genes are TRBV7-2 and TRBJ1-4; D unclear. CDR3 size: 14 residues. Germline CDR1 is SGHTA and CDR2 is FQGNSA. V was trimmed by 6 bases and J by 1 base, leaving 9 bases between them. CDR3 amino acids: CASSPQRTNEKLFF. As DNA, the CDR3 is TGTGCCAGCAGTCCACAGAGAACTAATGAAAAACTGTTTTTT. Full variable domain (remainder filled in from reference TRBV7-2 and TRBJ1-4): GAGVSQSPSNKVTEKGKDVELRCDPISGHTALYWYRQSLGQGLEFLIYFQGNSAPDKSGLPSDRFSAERTGGSVSTLTIQRTQQEDSAVYLCASSPQRTNEKLFFGSGTQLSVL.

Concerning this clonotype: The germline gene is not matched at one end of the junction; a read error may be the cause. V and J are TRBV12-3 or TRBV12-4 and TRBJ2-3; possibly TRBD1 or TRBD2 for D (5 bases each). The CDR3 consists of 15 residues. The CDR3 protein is CASSSWDESTDAQYF. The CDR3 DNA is TGTGCCAGCAGTTCTTGGGACGAGAGCACAGATGCGCAATATTTT.

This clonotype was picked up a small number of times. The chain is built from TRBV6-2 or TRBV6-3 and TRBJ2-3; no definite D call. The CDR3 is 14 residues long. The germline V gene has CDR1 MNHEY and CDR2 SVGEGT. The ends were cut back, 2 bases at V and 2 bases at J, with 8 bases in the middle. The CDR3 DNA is TGTGCCAGCAGTTACGGAGTCAACACAGATACGCAGTATTTT. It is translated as CASSYGVNTDTQYF.

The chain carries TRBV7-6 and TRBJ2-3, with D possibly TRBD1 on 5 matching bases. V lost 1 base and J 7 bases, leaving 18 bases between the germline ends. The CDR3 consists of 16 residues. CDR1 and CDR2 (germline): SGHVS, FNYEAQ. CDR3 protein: CASSLDVGAFPYTQYF. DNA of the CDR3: TGTGCCAGCAGCTTAGATGTAGGGGCGTTTCCCTATACGCAGTATTTT.

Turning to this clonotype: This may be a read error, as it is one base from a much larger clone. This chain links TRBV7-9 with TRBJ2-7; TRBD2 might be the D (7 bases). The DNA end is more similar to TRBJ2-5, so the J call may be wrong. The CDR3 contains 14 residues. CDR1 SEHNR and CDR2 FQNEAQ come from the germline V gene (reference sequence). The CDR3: CAGSLAAGAETQYF. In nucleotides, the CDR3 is TGTGCCGGCAGCTTAGCGGCGGGGGCCGAGACCCAGTACTTC.

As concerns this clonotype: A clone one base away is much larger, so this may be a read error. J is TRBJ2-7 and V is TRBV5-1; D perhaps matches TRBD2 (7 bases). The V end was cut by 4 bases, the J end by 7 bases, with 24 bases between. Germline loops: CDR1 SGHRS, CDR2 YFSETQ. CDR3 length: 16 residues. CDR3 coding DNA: TGCGCCAGCAGCGTGGAAGGGGGGGGGTCCTACAATGAGCAGTACTTC. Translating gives CASSVEGGGSYNEQYF.

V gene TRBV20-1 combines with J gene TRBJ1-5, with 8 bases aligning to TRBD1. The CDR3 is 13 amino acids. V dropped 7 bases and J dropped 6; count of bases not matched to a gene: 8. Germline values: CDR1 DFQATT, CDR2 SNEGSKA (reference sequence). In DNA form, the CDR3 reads TGCAGTGTGGGGCAGGGGGCTTTTCAGCCCCAGCATTTT. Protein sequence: CSVGQGAFQPQHF.

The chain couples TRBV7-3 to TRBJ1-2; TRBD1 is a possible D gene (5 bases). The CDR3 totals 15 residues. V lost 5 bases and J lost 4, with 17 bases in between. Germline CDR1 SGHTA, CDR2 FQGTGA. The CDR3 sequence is CASSPNAGSPYGYTF. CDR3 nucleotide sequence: TGTGCCAGCAGCCCCAACGCAGGGAGCCCCTATGGCTACACCTTC.

The CDR3 is CSVGLAGDEQYF. DNA for the CDR3: TGCAGCGTGGGACTAGCGGGAGACGAGCAGTACTTC. The chain couples TRBV29-1 to TRBJ2-7; 14 positions agree with TRBD2. Per the germline V gene, CDR1 is SQVTM and CDR2 is ANQGSEA. This CDR3 spans 12 amino acids. Trimming at V came to 6 bases and at J to 5 bases, leaving 0 bases not matched to a gene.

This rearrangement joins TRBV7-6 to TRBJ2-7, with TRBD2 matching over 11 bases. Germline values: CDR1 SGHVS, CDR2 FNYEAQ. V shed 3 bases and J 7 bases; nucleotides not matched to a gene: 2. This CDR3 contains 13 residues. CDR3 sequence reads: CASSFSGRAEQYF. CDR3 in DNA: TGTGCCAGCAGCTTTAGCGGGAGGGCAGAGCAGTACTTC.

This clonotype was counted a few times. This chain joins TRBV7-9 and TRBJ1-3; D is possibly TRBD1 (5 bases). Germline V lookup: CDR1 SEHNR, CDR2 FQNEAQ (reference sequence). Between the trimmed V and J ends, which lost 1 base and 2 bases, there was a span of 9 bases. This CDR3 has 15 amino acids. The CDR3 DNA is TGTGCCAGCAGCTTAGTGGGGGTGGCTGGAAACACCATATATTTT. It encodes CASSLVGVAGNTIYF.